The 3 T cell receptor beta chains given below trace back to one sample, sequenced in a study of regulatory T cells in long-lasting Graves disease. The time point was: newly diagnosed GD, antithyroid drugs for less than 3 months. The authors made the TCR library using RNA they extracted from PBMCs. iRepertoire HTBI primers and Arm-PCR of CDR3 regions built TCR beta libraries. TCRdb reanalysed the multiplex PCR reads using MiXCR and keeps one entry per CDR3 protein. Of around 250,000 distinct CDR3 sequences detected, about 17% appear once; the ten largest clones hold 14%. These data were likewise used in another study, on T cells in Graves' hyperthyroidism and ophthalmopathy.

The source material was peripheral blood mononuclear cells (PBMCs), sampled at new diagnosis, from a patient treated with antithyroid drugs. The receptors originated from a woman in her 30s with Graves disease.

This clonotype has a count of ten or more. CDR3 loop: CASSPRDGESDTQYF. Written as DNA, the CDR3 is TGTGCCAGCTCACCACGGGACGGGGAGTCTGATACGCAGTATTTT. The rearrangement uses TRBV18 and TRBJ2-3; perhaps D is TRBD1 or TRBD2 (5 bases each). V dropped 1 base and J dropped 6 bases, with 14 bases sitting between them. Germline V lookup: CDR1 KGHSH, CDR2 LQKENI. The CDR3 length is 15 residues.

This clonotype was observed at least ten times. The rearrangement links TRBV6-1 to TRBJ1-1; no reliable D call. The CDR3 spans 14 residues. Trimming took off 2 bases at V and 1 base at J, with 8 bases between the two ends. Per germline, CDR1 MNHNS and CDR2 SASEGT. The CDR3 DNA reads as TGTGCCAGCAGTGAATGGTCTCAGAACACTGAAGCTTTCTTT. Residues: CASSEWSQNTEAFF.

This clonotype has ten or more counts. The CDR3 loop reads CASSLARVDSWGYTF. CDR3 sequence (DNA): TGTGCCAGCAGCTTAGCGCGGGTCGACTCGTGGGGCTACACCTTC. The rearrangement joins TRBV7-2 to TRBJ1-2; D is undetermined. CDR3 length: 15 residues. CDR1 and CDR2 (germline): SGHTA, FQGNSA. The V end lost 0 bases, the J end lost 8 bases, and 16 bases lay between the germline ends.